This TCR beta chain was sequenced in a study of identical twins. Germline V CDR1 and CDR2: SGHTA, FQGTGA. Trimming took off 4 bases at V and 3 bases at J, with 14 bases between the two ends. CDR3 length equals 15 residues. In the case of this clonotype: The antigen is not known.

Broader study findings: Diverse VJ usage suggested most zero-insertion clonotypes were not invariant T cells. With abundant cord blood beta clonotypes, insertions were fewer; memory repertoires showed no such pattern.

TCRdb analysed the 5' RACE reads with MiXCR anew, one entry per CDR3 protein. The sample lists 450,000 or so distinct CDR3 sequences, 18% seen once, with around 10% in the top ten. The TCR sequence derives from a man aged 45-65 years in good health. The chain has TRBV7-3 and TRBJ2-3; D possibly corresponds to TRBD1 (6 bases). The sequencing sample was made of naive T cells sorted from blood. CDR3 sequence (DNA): TGTGCCAGCAGCTCAACCACAGGGTTGACAGATACGCAGTATTTT. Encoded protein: CASSSTTGLTDTQYF.